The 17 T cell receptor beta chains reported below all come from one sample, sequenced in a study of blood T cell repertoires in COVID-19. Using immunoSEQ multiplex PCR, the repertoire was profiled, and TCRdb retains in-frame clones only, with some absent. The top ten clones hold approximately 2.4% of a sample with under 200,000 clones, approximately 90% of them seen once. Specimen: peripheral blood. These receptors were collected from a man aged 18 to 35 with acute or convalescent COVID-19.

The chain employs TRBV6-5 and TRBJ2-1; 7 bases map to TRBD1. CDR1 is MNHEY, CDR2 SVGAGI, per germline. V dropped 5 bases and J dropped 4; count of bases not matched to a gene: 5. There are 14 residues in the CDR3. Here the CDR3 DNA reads TGTGCCAGCAGTCCCCGGGACAGTTACAATGAGCAGTTCTTC. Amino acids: CASSPRDSYNEQFF.

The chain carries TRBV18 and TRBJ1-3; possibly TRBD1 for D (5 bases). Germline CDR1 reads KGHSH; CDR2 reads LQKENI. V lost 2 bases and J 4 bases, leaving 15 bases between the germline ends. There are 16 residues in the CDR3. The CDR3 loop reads CASSPIGGMMGNTIYF. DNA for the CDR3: TGTGCCAGCTCACCAATCGGGGGTATGATGGGAAACACCATATATTTT.

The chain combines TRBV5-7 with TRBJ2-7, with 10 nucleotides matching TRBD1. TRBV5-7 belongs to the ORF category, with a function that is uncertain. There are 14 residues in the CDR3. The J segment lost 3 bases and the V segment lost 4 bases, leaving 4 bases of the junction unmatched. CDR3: CASSPGQGVYEQYF. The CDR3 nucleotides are TGTGCCAGCAGCCCAGGACAGGGGGTCTACGAGCAGTACTTC.

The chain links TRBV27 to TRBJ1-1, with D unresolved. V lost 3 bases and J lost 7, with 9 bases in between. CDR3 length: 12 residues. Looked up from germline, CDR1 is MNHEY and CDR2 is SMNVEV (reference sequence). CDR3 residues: CASSFGVGEAFF. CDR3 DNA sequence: TGTGCCAGCAGTTTCGGGGTTGGTGAAGCTTTCTTT.

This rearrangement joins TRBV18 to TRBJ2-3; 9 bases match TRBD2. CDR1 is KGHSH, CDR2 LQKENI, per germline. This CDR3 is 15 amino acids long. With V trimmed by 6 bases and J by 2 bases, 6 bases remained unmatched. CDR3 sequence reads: CASSKTSGFTDTQYF. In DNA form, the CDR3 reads TGTGCCAGCTCTAAGACTAGCGGCTTCACAGATACGCAGTATTTT.

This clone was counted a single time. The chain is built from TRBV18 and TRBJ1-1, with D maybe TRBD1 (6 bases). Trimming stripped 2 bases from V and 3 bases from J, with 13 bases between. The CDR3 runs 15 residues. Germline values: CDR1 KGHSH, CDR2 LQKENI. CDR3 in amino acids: CASSPSSDRDTEAFF. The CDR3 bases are TGTGCCAGCTCACCATCTTCGGACAGAGACACTGAAGCTTTCTTT.

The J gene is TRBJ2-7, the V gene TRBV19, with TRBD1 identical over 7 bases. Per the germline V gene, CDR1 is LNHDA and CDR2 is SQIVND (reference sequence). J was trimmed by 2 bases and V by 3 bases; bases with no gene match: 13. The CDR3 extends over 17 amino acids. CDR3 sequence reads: CASSIPSGQVNPYEQYF. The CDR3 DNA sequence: TGTGCCAGTAGTATCCCTTCCGGACAGGTTAACCCCTACGAGCAGTACTTC. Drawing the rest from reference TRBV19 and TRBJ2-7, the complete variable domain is DGGITQSPKYLFRKEGQNVTLSCEQNLNHDAMYWYRQDPGQGLRLIYYSQIVNDFQKGDIAEGYSVSREKKESFPLTVTSAQKNPTAFYLCASSIPSGQVNPYEQYFGPGTRLTVT.

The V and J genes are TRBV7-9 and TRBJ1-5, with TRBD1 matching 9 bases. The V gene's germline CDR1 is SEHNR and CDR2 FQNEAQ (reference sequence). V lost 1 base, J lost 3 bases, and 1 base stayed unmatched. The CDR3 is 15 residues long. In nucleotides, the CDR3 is TGTGCCAGCAGCTTAGGGACAGGGGCCAATCAGCCCCAGCATTTT. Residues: CASSLGTGANQPQHF.

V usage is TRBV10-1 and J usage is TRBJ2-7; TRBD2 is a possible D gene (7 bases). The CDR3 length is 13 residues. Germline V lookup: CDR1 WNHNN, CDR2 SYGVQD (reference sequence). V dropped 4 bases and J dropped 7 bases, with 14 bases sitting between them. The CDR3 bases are TGCGCCAGCAGTGCTGGGGGGGGCGGGGAGCAGTACTTC. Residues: CASSAGGGGEQYF.

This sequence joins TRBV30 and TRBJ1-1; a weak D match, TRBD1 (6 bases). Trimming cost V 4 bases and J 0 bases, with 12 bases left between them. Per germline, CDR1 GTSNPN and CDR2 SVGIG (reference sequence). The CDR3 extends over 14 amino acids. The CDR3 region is CAWNGGVMNTEAFF. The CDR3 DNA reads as TGTGCCTGGAATGGGGGCGTTATGAACACTGAAGCTTTCTTT.

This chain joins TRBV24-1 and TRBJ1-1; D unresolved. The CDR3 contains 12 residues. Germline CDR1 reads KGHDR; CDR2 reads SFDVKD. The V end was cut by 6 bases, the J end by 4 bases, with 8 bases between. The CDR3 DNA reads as TGTGCCACCAGTCGTACCAGCACTGAAGCTTTCTTT. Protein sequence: CATSRTSTEAFF.

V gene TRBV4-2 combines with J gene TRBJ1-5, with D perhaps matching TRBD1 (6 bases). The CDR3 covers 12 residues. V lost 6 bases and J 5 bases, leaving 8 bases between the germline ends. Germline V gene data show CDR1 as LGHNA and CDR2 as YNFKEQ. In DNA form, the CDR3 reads TGTGCCAGCAGACAGGGCGATCAGCCCCAGCATTTT. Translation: CASRQGDQPQHF.

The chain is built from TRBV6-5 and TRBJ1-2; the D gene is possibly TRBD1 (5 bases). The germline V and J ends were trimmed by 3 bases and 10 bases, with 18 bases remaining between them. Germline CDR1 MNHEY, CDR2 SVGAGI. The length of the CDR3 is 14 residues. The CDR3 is CASSYISRPRVYTF. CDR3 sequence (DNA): TGTGCCAGCAGTTATATCTCCAGGCCCAGGGTCTACACCTTC.

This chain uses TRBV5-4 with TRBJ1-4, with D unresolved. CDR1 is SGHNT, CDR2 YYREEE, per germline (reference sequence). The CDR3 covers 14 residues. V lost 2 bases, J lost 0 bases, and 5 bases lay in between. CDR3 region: CASSFQSTNEKLFF. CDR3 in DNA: TGTGCCAGCAGCTTCCAATCAACTAATGAAAAACTGTTTTTT.

The CDR3 spells CASRPQGARTDTQYF. CDR3 DNA sequence: TGTGCCAGCAGGCCACAGGGGGCGCGGACAGATACGCAGTATTTT. V usage is TRBV2 and J usage is TRBJ2-3; 9 nucleotides align to TRBD1. The CDR3 has 15 residues. Germline V lookup: CDR1 SNHLY, CDR2 FYNNEI. Unmatched junction bases numbered 7, after V lost 6 bases and J lost 3 bases. Using reference TRBV2 and TRBJ2-3 for the parts outside the CDR3, the full variable domain is EPEVTQTPSHQVTQMGQEVILRCVPISNHLYFYWYRQILGQKVEFLVSFYNNEISEKSEIFDDQFSVERPDGSNFTLKIRSTKLEDSAMYFCASRPQGARTDTQYFGPGTRLTVL.

The CDR3 nucleotides read TGTGCCAGCAGTGACAGGGATCGGAACACTGAAGCTTTCTTT. The encoded protein is CASSDRDRNTEAFF. The gene calls are TRBV2 and TRBJ1-1; weak D call: TRBD1 (5 bases). Germline V gene sequence: CDR1 SNHLY, CDR2 FYNNEI. This CDR3 is 14 amino acids long. Trimming removed 3 bases from V and 1 base from J, with 9 bases in between.

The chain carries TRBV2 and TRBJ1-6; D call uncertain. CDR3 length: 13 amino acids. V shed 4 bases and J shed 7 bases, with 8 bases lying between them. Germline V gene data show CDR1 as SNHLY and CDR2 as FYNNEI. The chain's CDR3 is CASSVERNSPLHF. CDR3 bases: TGTGCCAGCAGTGTAGAGAGGAATTCACCCCTCCACTTT.